These 13 T cell receptor beta chains share one sample of origin, sequenced in a study of graft-versus-host responses after intestinal transplantation. The data were produced by immunoSEQ multiplex PCR, yet TCRdb's version contains in-frame clones alone and is incomplete. The sample records around 13,000 clones, 74% being singletons. The starting material, graft tissue, was processed to release intraepithelial and lamina propria lymphocytes. This material consisted of ileum tissue, taken 16 days after intestinal transplant. These receptors were obtained from a human patient who received an intestinal transplant, so some T cells may come from the graft donor.

This sequence joins TRBV9 and TRBJ2-3; TRBD2 agrees at 8 bases. CDR3 length: 15 amino acids. V lost 0 bases and J lost 4; bases outside the gene matches: 4. Germline lookup yields CDR1 SGDLS and CDR2 YYNGEE. In DNA, the CDR3 is TGTGCCAGCAGCGTAGACGGGAGGGACGCAGATACGCAGTATTTT. Translated, it gives CASSVDGRDADTQYF.

This clone appeared once. The chain recombines TRBV11-1 with TRBJ2-7; D is unclear. V lost 2 bases and J 6 bases, leaving 11 bases between the germline ends. Per the germline V gene, CDR1 is SGHAT and CDR2 is FQDESV (reference sequence). CDR3 length: 13 residues. DNA of the CDR3: TGTGCCAGCAGCTTATACCAGGTTGGCGAGCAGTACTTC. Translated, it gives CASSLYQVGEQYF.

The chain combines TRBV7-8 with TRBJ2-5; 10 nucleotides match TRBD1. Germline CDR1 and CDR2: SGHVS and FQNEAQ. V was clipped by 4 bases and J by 5 bases; unmatched bases: 19. The CDR3 loop spans 19 amino acids. The CDR3 here is CASSSSVGWTGGEWETQYF. The CDR3 bases are TGTGCCAGCAGCTCCAGCGTAGGGTGGACAGGGGGGGAGTGGGAGACCCAGTACTTC.

The chain carries TRBV7-2 and TRBJ1-1; D uncertain. CDR1 is SGHTA and CDR2 is FQGNSA in the germline V gene. V was pared by 3 bases and J by 4 bases, with 9 bases between. This CDR3 spans 13 amino acids. CDR3 coding DNA: TGTGCCAGCAGCTTGACCGGGATCACTGAAGCTTTCTTT. Translation gives CASSLTGITEAFF. Filled out from reference TRBV7-2 and TRBJ1-1, the complete variable domain reads GAGVSQSPSNKVTEKGKDVELRCDPISGHTALYWYRQSLGQGLEFLIYFQGNSAPDKSGLPSDRFSAERTGGSVSTLTIQRTQQEDSAVYLCASSLTGITEAFFGQGTRLTVV.

The genes are TRBV5-1 and TRBJ2-7, with D possibly being TRBD1 (5 bases). The CDR3 covers 15 residues. Trimming took off 0 bases at V and 0 bases at J, with 10 bases between the two ends. Germline CDR1 and CDR2: SGHRS and YFSETQ. In DNA form, the CDR3 reads TGCGCCAGCAGCTTGGAGGCAGGGCCCTCCTACGAGCAGTACTTC. This codes for CASSLEAGPSYEQYF.

The CDR3 DNA sequence: TGTGCCAGCTCCTCCCCCGTCGCCAAAAACATTCAGTACTTC. Amino acids: CASSSPVAKNIQYF. The chain recombines TRBV18 with TRBJ2-4; no firm D call. This CDR3 comprises 14 residues. V was cut by 6 bases and J by 1 base, with 10 bases left in between. Germline V gene sequence: CDR1 KGHSH, CDR2 LQKENI.

The chain couples TRBV29-1 to TRBJ2-3; 9 bases map to TRBD2. V lost 3 bases and J lost 7; bases outside the gene matches: 5. Germline values: CDR1 SQVTM, CDR2 ANQGSEA. The CDR3 loop spans 13 amino acids. The CDR3 sequence: CSVEGGRDYTQYF. In nucleotides, the CDR3 is TGCAGCGTTGAGGGCGGGAGGGACTATACGCAGTATTTT.

The rearrangement joins TRBV7-2 to TRBJ1-4; TRBD1 matches 7 bases. Trimming cost V 1 base and J 7 bases; bases outside gene matches: 6. The V gene's germline CDR1 is SGHTA and CDR2 FQGNSA. The CDR3 is 15 amino acids. DNA of the CDR3: TGTGCCAGCAGCTTAGGGAGGGGGCCAGCTGAAAAACTGTTTTTT. Translation: CASSLGRGPAEKLFF. Filled out from reference TRBV7-2 and TRBJ1-4, the complete variable domain reads GAGVSQSPSNKVTEKGKDVELRCDPISGHTALYWYRQSLGQGLEFLIYFQGNSAPDKSGLPSDRFSAERTGGSVSTLTIQRTQQEDSAVYLCASSLGRGPAEKLFFGSGTQLSVL.

The chain employs TRBV9 and TRBJ2-1, with D tentatively TRBD1 (6 bases). The CDR3 is 14 residues long. Germline-derived CDR1 and CDR2 are SGDLS and YYNGEE. Trimming pared 0 bases from V and 3 bases from J, leaving 7 bases between. Here the CDR3 reads CASSVEGDYNEQFF. In nucleotides, the CDR3 is TGTGCCAGCAGCGTAGAGGGGGACTACAATGAGCAGTTCTTC.

V gene TRBV7-8 combines with J gene TRBJ1-6, with D possibly TRBD1 on 5 matching bases. V dropped 1 base and J dropped 8 bases, with 18 bases sitting between them. The CDR3 contains 17 residues. Germline V gene data show CDR1 as SGHVS and CDR2 as FQNEAQ. The CDR3 bases are TGTGCCAGCAGCTTAGGTCTCAGGGCGCATCCCCATTCACCCCTCCACTTT. Its protein is CASSLGLRAHPHSPLHF.

This clone was recorded a few times. The chain uses TRBV5-1 and TRBJ2-5; D is uncertain. Germline-derived CDR1 and CDR2 are SGHRS and YFSETQ. This CDR3 has 14 amino acids. The V end was cut by 1 base, the J end by 5 bases, with 12 bases between. CDR3: CASSLWAPSETQYF. The CDR3 coding sequence is TGCGCCAGCAGCTTGTGGGCTCCCAGTGAGACCCAGTACTTC. Drawing the rest from reference TRBV5-1 and TRBJ2-5, the complete variable domain is KAGVTQTPRYLIKTRGQQVTLSCSPISGHRSVSWYQQTPGQGLQFLFEYFSETQRNKGNFPGRFSGRQFSNSRSEMNVSTLELGDSALYLCASSLWAPSETQYFGPGTRLLVL.

This sequence joins TRBV6-1 and TRBJ2-5, with D perhaps TRBD2 (7 bases). Germline CDR1 is MNHNS and CDR2 is SASEGT. V was shortened by 6 bases and J by 2 bases, with 16 bases between the two germline ends. CDR3 length: 15 amino acids. The CDR3 spells CASRRGGSLQETQYF. CDR3 nucleotide sequence: TGTGCCAGCAGGAGGGGGGGCAGCTTACAAGAGACCCAGTACTTC.

V is TRBV11-2 and J is TRBJ2-1; 9 nucleotides align to TRBD2. With V trimmed by 4 bases and J by 10 bases, 2 bases remained unmatched. The CDR3 has 12 residues. Germline V gives CDR1 SGHAT, CDR2 FQNNGV. The CDR3 DNA follows: TGTGCCAGCAGCTGGACTAGCGTCGAGCAGTTCTTC. Translating it yields CASSWTSVEQFF.